The 10 T cell receptor beta chains listed next were all sequenced from one sample in a study of identifying expanded T cells in peripheral blood. The method was immunoSEQ multiplex PCR; TCRdb's version includes in-frame clones alone and lacks a portion of them. This sample has over 65,000 clones, with approximately 90% found just once. The source material was blood. These receptors all come from a person aged 18 to 70 in good health.

The gene calls are TRBV7-4 and TRBJ2-2; 7 bases match TRBD1. Germline CDR1 and CDR2: SGHVT and SQSDAQ. V trimming: 3 bases; J trimming: 5 bases; junction bases outside the gene matches: 6. The CDR3 contains 15 residues. CDR3 coding DNA: TGTGCCAGCAGCTTCGGGACAGCCGAAACCGGGGAGCTGTTTTTT. This gives the protein CASSFGTAETGELFF.

This clone is a singleton in its sample. This chain joins TRBV11-2 and TRBJ2-7; 9 positions match TRBD2. V trimming: 2 bases; J trimming: 2 bases; junction bases outside the gene matches: 4. This CDR3 spans 15 amino acids. CDR1 SGHAT and CDR2 FQNNGV come from the germline V gene. The CDR3 region is CASSLLAGVTYEQYF. For the CDR3, the DNA is TGTGCCAGCAGCTTATTAGCGGGAGTCACCTACGAGCAGTACTTC.

This clone was detected only once. V is TRBV7-9 and J is TRBJ2-5, with D perhaps being TRBD1 or TRBD2 (5 bases each). CDR1 is SEHNR, CDR2 FQNEAQ, per germline (reference sequence). Between the trimmed V and J ends, which lost 5 bases and 5 bases, there was a span of 18 bases. This CDR3 spans 15 amino acids. The CDR3 protein is CASSQDRGVGETQYF. The CDR3 coding sequence is TGTGCCAGCAGCCAAGATAGAGGGGTCGGGGAGACCCAGTACTTC.

This chain joins TRBV29-1 and TRBJ2-1; D assignment may be TRBD1 or TRBD2 (6 bases each). Germline V lookup: CDR1 SQVTM, CDR2 ANQGSEA. This CDR3 comprises 15 residues. The V gene lost 3 bases and the J gene lost 7 bases, with 19 bases spanning the gap. CDR3 nucleotide sequence: TGCAGCGTTGAGGGGACTCTAAGTAGGGGGAATGAGCAGTTCTTC. Translated: CSVEGTLSRGNEQFF.

J is TRBJ2-3 and V is TRBV5-1; 9 positions agree with TRBD1. Germline-derived CDR1 and CDR2 are SGHRS and YFSETQ. CDR3 length: 15 amino acids. The V gene end was trimmed by 3 bases and the J gene end by 3 bases; junction bases not matched to a gene: 5. CDR3 nucleotides: TGCGCCAGCAGCTGGGACAGGGAGGTTACAGATACGCAGTATTTT. Protein sequence: CASSWDREVTDTQYF. Based on the CDR3 plus reference TRBV5-1 and TRBJ2-3, the full variable domain is KAGVTQTPRYLIKTRGQQVTLSCSPISGHRSVSWYQQTPGQGLQFLFEYFSETQRNKGNFPGRFSGRQFSNSRSEMNVSTLELGDSALYLCASSWDREVTDTQYFGPGTRLTVL.

The chain uses TRBV5-6 and TRBJ2-7, with TRBD2 matching over 7 bases. In germline, CDR1 is SGHDT, CDR2 YYEEEE. The CDR3 spans 13 residues. Trimming removed 4 bases from V and 3 bases from J; junction bases left unmatched: 4. DNA of the CDR3: TGTGCCAGCAGCCGAGCGGGGAGCTACGAGCAGTACTTC. Protein sequence: CASSRAGSYEQYF.

The rearrangement links TRBV7-9 to TRBJ1-1; possibly TRBD1 for D (5 bases). The length of the CDR3 is 15 residues. Looked up from germline, CDR1 is SEHNR and CDR2 is FQNEAQ (reference sequence). V gave up 0 bases and J gave up 7 bases, with 15 bases separating them. The CDR3 bases are TGTGCCAGCAGCTTAGCGGGAGCAGGGCCAGATGAAGCTTTCTTT. It specifies CASSLAGAGPDEAFF.

The chain recombines TRBV7-9 with TRBJ2-1, with 11 bases aligning to TRBD2. Germline values: CDR1 SEHNR, CDR2 FQNEAQ (reference sequence). The junction had 5 bases not matched to a gene; V was cut back by 5 bases and J by 8 bases. CDR3 size: 14 residues. This CDR3 is CASSPSGGRDEQFF. CDR3 DNA sequence: TGTGCCAGCAGCCCTAGCGGGGGGAGGGATGAGCAGTTCTTC. The entire variable domain, with the rest obtained from reference TRBV7-9 and TRBJ2-1, is as follows: DTGVSQNPRHKITKRGQNVTFRCDPISEHNRLYWYRQTLGQGPEFLTYFQNEAQLEKSRLLSDRFSAERPKGSFSTLEIQRTEQGDSAMYLCASSPSGGRDEQFFGPGTRLTVL.

V gene TRBV2 combines with J gene TRBJ1-3; D is ambiguous. Germline values: CDR1 SNHLY, CDR2 FYNNEI. The CDR3 is 11 amino acids. Trimming cost V 8 bases and J 4 bases, with 6 bases left between them. CDR3 protein: CASAVGNTIYF. The CDR3 DNA reads as TGTGCCAGCGCCGTGGGAAACACCATATATTTT.

The gene calls are TRBV30 and TRBJ1-1; D may be TRBD1 (5 bases). Germline V gene lookup returns CDR1 GTSNPN and CDR2 SVGIG (reference sequence). The CDR3 has 14 residues. V lost 2 bases, J lost 4 bases, and 14 bases lay in between. The CDR3 DNA sequence: TGTGCCTGGAGTCCCGGGAGGGGTGGCACTGAAGCTTTCTTT. This translates into CAWSPGRGGTEAFF. Combining the CDR3 with reference TRBV30 and TRBJ1-1 gives the whole variable domain SQTIHQWPATLVQPVGSPLSLECTVEGTSNPNLYWYRQAAGRGLQLLFYSVGIGQISSEVPQNLSASRPQDRQFILSSKKLLLSDSGFYLCAWSPGRGGTEAFFGQGTRLTVV.